Listed below are T cell receptor beta chains from one sample, sequenced in a study of cytomegalovirus exposure and HLA in healthy donors. Sequencing was performed with immunoSEQ multiplex PCR; in TCRdb, only in-frame clones are kept and a portion is missing. The top ten hold about 6% of the sample, which has 150,000 to 200,000 clones, just under 80% seen once. Sequences were obtained from PBMCs. The receptors originated from a woman in her twenties or thirties in good health and CMV-seropositive. Each CDR3 is given without its conserved first and last residue. The order of the fields is V gene, J gene, CDR3 protein.

>TRBV6-6|TRBJ1-1
ASSYSGVANTEAF
>TRBV28|TRBJ1-2
ASSLVSANYGYT
>TRBV28|TRBJ1-2
ASSTRTPANYGYT
>TRBV6-5|TRBJ1-2
ASRPAKGAPNGYT
>TRBV6-5|TRBJ1-2
ASSYGQGNGYT
>TRBV9|TRBJ2-7
ASSVGGGASHEQY
>TRBV9|TRBJ1-5
ASSVGGFGNQPQH
>TRBV6-5|TRBJ2-3
ASGAPLDTQY
>TRBV10-3|TRBJ2-1
AISERGNNEQF
>TRBV7-9|TRBJ1-1
SSSLSRIRNTEAF
>TRBV2|TRBJ2-7
ASRDKSSSGQY
>TRBV5-1|TRBJ1-2
ASSQQGNLYGYT
>TRBV27|TRBJ1-5
ASSYGQGHNQPQH
>TRBV2|TRBJ1-4
ASSETGQVF
>TRBV5-1|TRBJ1-5
ASSLAAGQPQH
>TRBV15|TRBJ2-7
ATSSVDSIYEQY
>TRBV5-6|TRBJ1-2
ASSWVTGADGRDGYT
>TRBV5-1|TRBJ2-3
ASSLSGRRGTDTQY
>TRBV10-3|TRBJ2-7
AIRPAGAYEQY
>TRBV2|TRBJ2-4
ASSVAGGELAKNIQY
>TRBV11-2|TRBJ2-1
ASSFPRAGGPQNEQF
>TRBV27|TRBJ1-2
ASSLSTGQGSYGYT